One sample yielded the 16 T cell receptor beta chains listed below, sequenced in a study of T cells after posttransplantation cyclophosphamide. TCRdb keeps only in-frame clones here, not all; method: immunoSEQ multiplex PCR. The repertoire holds about 8,000 clones, with approximately 92% as singletons. The sample was CD4+ T cells sorted from blood. These receptors all come from a woman between 50 and 59 years old in good health and a related stem cell transplant donor.

The chain is built from TRBV28 and TRBJ2-3, with D tentatively TRBD2 (6 bases). Germline V lookup: CDR1 MDHEN, CDR2 SYDVKM. Trimming took 6 bases from V and 9 from J, leaving 19 bases between them. The CDR3 loop spans 14 amino acids. The CDR3, as DNA: TGTGCCAGCAGCACAGATGGGGGGAGGTGGACGCAGTATTTT. This codes for CASSTDGGRWTQYF.

The rearrangement joins TRBV6-5 to TRBJ2-3; 9 nucleotides line up with TRBD1. V shed 4 bases and J 4 bases; nucleotides not matched to a gene: 9. CDR1 is MNHEY, CDR2 SVGAGI, per germline. The CDR3 runs to 16 residues. In nucleotides, the CDR3 is TGTGCCAGCAGTTCCATTACAGGGGGCGAGGCAGATACGCAGTATTTT. It yields the protein CASSSITGGEADTQYF.

This chain joins TRBV28 and TRBJ2-1; 9 bases match TRBD2. This CDR3 comprises 16 residues. The germline gives CDR1 MDHEN, CDR2 SYDVKM. V shed 8 bases, J shed 8 bases, and the junction held 16 bases outside the gene matches. Here the CDR3 reads CASELSGGRAVHEQFF. CDR3 DNA sequence: TGTGCCAGCGAGTTATCCGGCGGGAGGGCCGTCCATGAGCAGTTCTTC. The full variable domain, completed using reference TRBV28 and TRBJ2-1, is DVKVTQSSRYLVKRTGEKVFLECVQDMDHENMFWYRQDPGLGLRLIYFSYDVKMKEKGDIPEGYSVSREKKERFSLILESASTNQTSMYLCASELSGGRAVHEQFFGPGTRLTVL.

The V gene is TRBV5-1, the J gene TRBJ1-4, with D maybe TRBD1 (6 bases). Per germline, CDR1 SGHRS and CDR2 YFSETQ. Deletions cut 4 bases from V and 3 bases from J, with 13 bases between. CDR3 size: 15 residues. The CDR3 bases are TGCGCCAGCAGCCCAAGGGGGGGGCCTAATGAAAAACTGTTTTTT. This encodes CASSPRGGPNEKLFF.

The CDR3 loop reads CASSFGTGSTGELFF. The CDR3 DNA sequence: TGTGCCAGCAGCTTCGGGACAGGGAGCACCGGGGAGCTGTTTTTT. The chain recombines TRBV27 with TRBJ2-2; TRBD1 matches 9 bases. V shed 6 bases, J shed 4 bases, and the junction held 6 bases outside the gene matches. CDR1 and CDR2 from the germline V gene are MNHEY and SMNVEV (reference sequence). The CDR3 is made up of 15 amino acids.

The chain recombines TRBV19 with TRBJ1-4; no firm D call. Germline V gene sequence: CDR1 LNHDA, CDR2 SQIVND (reference sequence). The CDR3 has 15 residues. The V and J ends lost 3 bases and 7 bases respectively, with 15 bases between them. As DNA, the CDR3 is TGTGCCAGTAGTATTGGCGAGGGAACTGCTGAAAAACTGTTTTTT. This codes for CASSIGEGTAEKLFF.

The rearrangement links TRBV27 to TRBJ1-2, with TRBD1 matching over 12 bases. In germline, CDR1 is MNHEY, CDR2 SMNVEV (reference sequence). The CDR3 extends over 15 amino acids. The trim removed 1 base at V and 6 bases at J, leaving 3 bases unmatched. The CDR3 region has the DNA TGTGCCAGCAGTTTATTGGGACAGGGGGCGAATGGCTACACCTTC. It codes for CASSLLGQGANGYTF.

Points on this clone: At one of its ends the junction is not consistent with the germline gene, which may arise from a read error. The chain recombines TRBV4-1 with TRBJ1-5; 7 bases are a match to TRBD1. Germline lookup yields CDR1 MGHRA and CDR2 YSYEKL. This CDR3 comprises 15 residues. CDR3 loop: CASSKDDRDNQPQHF. In nucleotides, the CDR3 is TGCGCCAGCAGCAAAGACGACAGGGACAATCAGCCCCAGCATTTT.

This chain connects TRBV10-1 to TRBJ2-5, with D maybe TRBD1 (6 bases). The DNA end is more similar to TRBJ2-7, so the J call may be wrong. From germline, CDR1 is WNHNN and CDR2 SYGVQD (reference sequence). This CDR3 region has 18 residues. In nucleotides, the CDR3 is TGCGCCAGCAGTGAAGGTCAGTTGGACAGTCTCTTTAGCTACGAGCAGTACTTC. Its protein product is CASSEGQLDSLFSYEQYF.

This chain uses TRBV6-5 with TRBJ2-1, with D tentatively TRBD2 (5 bases). V lost 10 bases to trimming and J lost 4 bases, with 17 bases between them. The CDR3 extends over 14 amino acids. Germline V gene lookup returns CDR1 MNHEY and CDR2 SVGAGI. CDR3 in DNA: TGTGCCACCCATTTAACCGGGAATTACAATGAGCAGTTCTTC. Translated, it gives CATHLTGNYNEQFF.

J is TRBJ1-1 and V is TRBV5-1; TRBD1 aligns across 7 bases. V shed 0 bases and J 9 bases; nucleotides not matched to a gene: 11. This CDR3 has 15 amino acids. The germline V gene encodes CDR1 SGHRS and CDR2 YFSETQ. The CDR3 sequence: CASSLDEGRGPQAFF. DNA for the CDR3: TGCGCCAGCAGCTTGGATGAAGGAAGGGGGCCGCAAGCTTTCTTT.

A few counts support this clone. The chain combines TRBV11-2 with TRBJ2-1, with 10 bases identical to TRBD1. From germline, CDR1 is SGHAT and CDR2 FQNNGV. The CDR3 sequence is 13 residues long. V shed 11 bases, J shed 2 bases, and the junction held 3 bases outside the gene matches. The CDR3 region is CAGGTGAYNEQFF. DNA for the CDR3: TGTGCCGGGGGGACAGGGGCCTACAATGAGCAGTTCTTC.

CDR3 nucleotides: TGTGCCAGCTGGTTGACAGGGGGCACTGAAGCTTTCTTT. This translates into CASWLTGGTEAFF. The chain joins TRBV18 to TRBJ1-1; 9 bases agree with TRBD1. The CDR3 loop spans 13 amino acids. V was clipped by 7 bases and J by 4 bases; unmatched bases: 4. Germline loops: CDR1 KGHSH, CDR2 LQKENI.

Comments on this clone: The identical CDR3 is also encoded by other nucleotide sequences in the sample. The chain joins TRBV5-1 to TRBJ2-1; 7 bases line up with TRBD2. V was clipped by 4 bases and J by 0 bases; unmatched bases: 7. There are 16 residues in the CDR3. Germline V gene lookup returns CDR1 SGHRS and CDR2 YFSETQ. The CDR3 sequence is CASSAGTTPSYNEQFF. CDR3 DNA: TGCGCCAGCAGCGCCGGGACTACCCCCTCCTACAATGAGCAGTTCTTC.

The V gene is TRBV7-9, the J gene TRBJ1-1; D is possibly TRBD1 (5 bases). V shed 2 bases and J shed 2 bases, with 12 bases lying between them. This CDR3 is built from 15 residues. Germline loops: CDR1 SEHNR, CDR2 FQNEAQ (reference sequence). Written as DNA, the CDR3 is TGTGCCAGCAGCTTATGGTCAGGGCATAACACTGAAGCTTTCTTT. Translated: CASSLWSGHNTEAFF. The full variable domain, its missing parts supplied by reference TRBV7-9 and TRBJ1-1, is DTGVSQNPRHKITKRGQNVTFRCDPISEHNRLYWYRQTLGQGPEFLTYFQNEAQLEKSRLLSDRFSAERPKGSFSTLEIQRTEQGDSAMYLCASSLWSGHNTEAFFGQGTRLTVV.

The rearrangement joins TRBV6-5 to TRBJ1-6, with D possibly TRBD1 on 5 matching bases. V was pared by 2 bases and J by 7 bases, with 6 bases between. The CDR3 consists of 13 residues. Germline CDR1 MNHEY, CDR2 SVGAGI. The CDR3 protein is CASSYDRNSPLHF. The CDR3 DNA reads as TGTGCCAGCAGTTACGACAGAAATTCACCCCTCCACTTT.